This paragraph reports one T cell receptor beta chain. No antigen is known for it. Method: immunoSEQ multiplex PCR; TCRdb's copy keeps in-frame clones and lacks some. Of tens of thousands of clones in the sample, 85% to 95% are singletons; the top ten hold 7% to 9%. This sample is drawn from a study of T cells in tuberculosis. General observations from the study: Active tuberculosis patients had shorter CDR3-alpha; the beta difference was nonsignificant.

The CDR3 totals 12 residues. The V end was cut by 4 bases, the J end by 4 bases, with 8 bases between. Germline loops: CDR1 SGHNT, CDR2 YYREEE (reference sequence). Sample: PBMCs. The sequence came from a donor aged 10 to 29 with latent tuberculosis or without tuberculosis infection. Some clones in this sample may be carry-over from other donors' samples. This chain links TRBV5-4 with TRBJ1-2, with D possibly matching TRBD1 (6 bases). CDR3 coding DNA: TGTGCCAGCAGCATAGGGGGCTATGGCTACACCTTC. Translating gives CASSIGGYGYTF. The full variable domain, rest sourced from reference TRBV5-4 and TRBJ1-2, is ETGVTQSPTHLIKTRGQQVTLRCSSQSGHNTVSWYQQALGQGPQFIFQYYREEENGRGNFPPRFSGLQFPNYSSELNVNALELDDSALYLCASSIGGYGYTFGSGTRLTVV.